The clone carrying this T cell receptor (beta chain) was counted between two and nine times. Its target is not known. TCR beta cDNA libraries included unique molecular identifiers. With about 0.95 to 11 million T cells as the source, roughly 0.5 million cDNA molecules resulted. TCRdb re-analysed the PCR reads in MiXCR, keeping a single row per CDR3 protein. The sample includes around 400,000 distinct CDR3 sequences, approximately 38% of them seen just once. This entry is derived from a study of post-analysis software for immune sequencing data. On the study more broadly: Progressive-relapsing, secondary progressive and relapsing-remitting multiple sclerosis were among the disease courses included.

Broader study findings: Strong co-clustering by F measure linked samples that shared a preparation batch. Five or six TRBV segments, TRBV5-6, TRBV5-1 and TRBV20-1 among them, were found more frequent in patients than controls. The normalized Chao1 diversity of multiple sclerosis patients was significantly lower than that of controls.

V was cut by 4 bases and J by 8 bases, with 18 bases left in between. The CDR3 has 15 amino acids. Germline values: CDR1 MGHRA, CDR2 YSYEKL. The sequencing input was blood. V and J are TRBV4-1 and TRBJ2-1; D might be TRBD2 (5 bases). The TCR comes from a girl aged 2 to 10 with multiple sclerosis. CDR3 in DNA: TGCGCCAGCAGCCTCCATACTGACTCCGGGGATGAGCAGTTCTTC. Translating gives CASSLHTDSGDEQFF.